The entry below describes one T cell receptor beta chain. Its antigen is still unknown. Sequencing was performed with immunoSEQ multiplex PCR; in TCRdb, only in-frame clones are kept and a portion is missing. This sample carries about 2.2 million clones, approximately 92% of them seen once, and the ten largest clones take around 1.7%. Naivety among CD8 cells was defined by CD45RO negativity and positive CCR7 selection, thereby excluding terminally differentiated effector memory CD45RA+ cells. Deletions cut 5 bases from V and 3 bases from J, with 19 bases between. The CDR3 runs 16 residues. Per the germline V gene, CDR1 is SEHNR and CDR2 is FQNEAQ (reference sequence). The data were taken from a study of shared clonotypes between healthy human individuals. On the study more broadly: Donor composition was a couple of women and a few men, aged 18 to 49. Overall study findings and caveats: Unshared clonotypes carried lower generation probabilities than those common to all four donors. Clonotype sharing across a few donors was observed for around 5% of naive CD4 clonotypes.

The sequence came from a man between 18 and 29 years old in good health. Some clones in this sample may be carry-over from other donors' samples. Sample: naive CD8+ T cells from PBMCs. The V and J genes are TRBV7-9 and TRBJ2-5; tentatively, D is TRBD1 (5 bases). The chain's CDR3 is CASSPLQVSGEETQYF. CDR3 in DNA: TGTGCCAGCAGCCCTTTACAGGTTTCGGGCGAAGAGACCCAGTACTTC.